This TCR beta chain was sequenced during a study of response to subunit inactivated influenza vaccine. Overall study results and limits: New T cells are recruited in small numbers by each seasonal influenza vaccination, according to the authors' suggestion.

The V gene lost 2 bases and the J gene lost 6 bases, with 8 bases spanning the gap. The length of the CDR3 is 12 residues. Germline values: CDR1 GTSNPN, CDR2 SVGIG (reference sequence). In its sample, this clonotype was seen once. What it binds is unknown. TCRdb reprocessed the RT-PCR reads with MiXCR, giving one entry per CDR3 protein. The data hold over 800,000 distinct CDR3 sequences, with over 20% observed a single time. This TCR was sampled from a man between 45 and 60 years old who received an inactivated influenza vaccine. J is TRBJ2-1 and V is TRBV30, with D possibly matching TRBD1 (5 bases). This specimen was PBMCs from blood, taken 5 to 6 days after vaccination. The CDR3 nucleotides read TGTGCCTGGAGTCAGGGATTCAATGAGCAGTTCTTC. It is translated as CAWSQGFNEQFF.